The 16 T cell receptor beta chains below all came from one sample that was sequenced in a study of shared T cell receptors in the human thymus (dated by TCRdb to about 2021). Libraries were constructed by the immunoSEQ multiplex PCR assay. Drawn from immuneACCESS, this table holds only the in-frame rearrangements with V and J called that TCRdb kept. Clones are partly lost; checked studies trace under half to an unresolved V gene and leave the rest unexplained. Present in this sample are 650,000 to 950,000 clones, 70% to 90% of which were seen just once. Roughly 0.01% of the sample goes to the ten largest clones. A further study also used this sample, focusing on human thymus T cells.

The sequencing input was thymocytes. The source of these receptors is a girl under three years old with a congenital heart defect. Donor details come from another sample of the same person, matched by shared clones.

This sequence joins TRBV11-2 and TRBJ1-1; no definite D call. Trimming took off 2 bases at V and 0 bases at J, with 16 bases between the two ends. Per germline, CDR1 SGHAT and CDR2 FQNNGV. The CDR3 extends over 17 amino acids. Here the CDR3 reads CASSLIPTVFVNTEAFF. CDR3 nucleotides: TGTGCCAGCAGCTTAATTCCGACTGTCTTTGTGAACACTGAAGCTTTCTTT. The complete variable domain, with remaining parts taken from reference TRBV11-2 and TRBJ1-1, reads EAGVAQSPRYKIIEKRQSVAFWCNPISGHATLYWYQQILGQGPKLLIQFQNNGVVDDSQLPKDRFSAERLKGVDSTLKIQPAKLEDSAVYLCASSLIPTVFVNTEAFFGQGTRLTVV.

This clone turned up a few times. The J gene is TRBJ1-4, the V gene TRBV27, with D unresolved. V lost 3 bases and J 7 bases, leaving 15 bases between the germline ends. Germline CDR1 is MNHEY and CDR2 is SMNVEV (reference sequence). CDR3 length: 15 amino acids. DNA of the CDR3: TGTGCCAGCAGTTTGACCGACGGAGTGGGTGAAAAACTGTTTTTT. It codes for CASSLTDGVGEKLFF.

The chain links TRBV18 to TRBJ1-6; TRBD1 aligns across 8 bases. The length of the CDR3 is 17 residues. The germline V gene has CDR1 KGHSH and CDR2 LQKENI. The ends lost 2 bases at V and 5 bases at J; junction bases unmatched: 8. CDR3 DNA sequence: TGTGCCAGCTCACCAATTTGGACAGGGCCGAATAATTCACCCCTCCACTTT. Its translation: CASSPIWTGPNNSPLHF.

CDR3 bases: TGCGCCAGCAGCTTGGAGTGTTGCAGGGCGCGATACTATGGCTACACCTTC. Protein product: CASSLECCRARYYGYTF. V gene TRBV5-1 combines with J gene TRBJ1-2; D perhaps matches TRBD1 (5 bases). V was trimmed by 0 bases and J by 3 bases, leaving 18 bases between them. The length of the CDR3 is 17 residues. Germline V gene lookup returns CDR1 SGHRS and CDR2 YFSETQ.

J is TRBJ2-7 and V is TRBV10-1; 11 nucleotides line up with TRBD2. Germline V gene lookup returns CDR1 WNHNN and CDR2 SYGVQD (reference sequence). Germline trimming cut 1 base from V and 6 bases from J; bases unmatched to any gene: 20. The CDR3 length is 20 residues. For the CDR3, the DNA is TGCGCCAGCAGTGAGTGGTCGCTTCTTTATAGCGGGGGGGCCAGTATCGAGCAGTACTTC. It translates to CASSEWSLLYSGGASIEQYF.

This chain connects TRBV10-3 to TRBJ1-6; D is ambiguous. Germline CDR1 and CDR2: ENHRY and SYGVKD. The CDR3 loop spans 14 amino acids. V shed 4 bases and J shed 7 bases, with 11 bases lying between them. The CDR3 loop is CAISVHTRNSPLHF. The CDR3 DNA reads TGTGCCATCAGTGTACACACCAGGAATTCACCCCTCCACTTT.

The CDR3 region has the DNA TGTGCCAGCAGGGGGAGCTCTGGGGCCAACGTCCTGACTTTC. Amino acids: CASRGSSGANVLTF. The J gene is TRBJ2-6, the V gene TRBV5-6; a possible D gene is TRBD2 (5 bases). V lost 5 bases to trimming and J lost 0 bases, with 6 bases between them. There are 14 residues in the CDR3. Germline V gene lookup returns CDR1 SGHDT and CDR2 YYEEEE.

In its sample, this clone was seen once. The chain is built from TRBV19 and TRBJ2-7; 9 bases fit TRBD1. The length of the CDR3 is 13 residues. The V segment lost 4 bases and the J segment 3 bases; nucleotides outside the gene matches: 1. Germline V lookup: CDR1 LNHDA, CDR2 SQIVND (reference sequence). DNA for the CDR3: TGTGCCAGTAGTAGGGACAGGGACTACGAGCAGTACTTC. Its translation is CASSRDRDYEQYF.

There are a few counts of this clone. The chain carries TRBV6-1 and TRBJ2-1, with 9 bases aligning to TRBD1. Trimming at V came to 2 bases and at J to 6 bases, leaving 11 bases not matched to a gene. Per the germline V gene, CDR1 is MNHNS and CDR2 is SASEGT. This CDR3 is built from 17 residues. The CDR3 reads CASSEQADRGKANEQFF. CDR3 DNA: TGTGCCAGCAGTGAACAAGCGGACAGGGGAAAGGCCAATGAGCAGTTCTTC.

The chain combines TRBV2 with TRBJ1-2; possible D gene TRBD1, 6 bases. Germline CDR1 is SNHLY and CDR2 is FYNNEI. The V end lost 4 bases, the J end lost 7 bases, and 13 bases lay between the germline ends. The CDR3 is made up of 13 amino acids. CDR3 nucleotides: TGTGCCAGCAGTGTTGGGGGCCGGCGTGGCTACACCTTC. Its protein is CASSVGGRRGYTF.

The chain carries TRBV20-1 and TRBJ1-2; no definite D call. Germline V lookup: CDR1 DFQATT, CDR2 SNEGSKA (reference sequence). The CDR3 length is 11 residues. In DNA, the CDR3 is TGCAGGGTAGACGGGGACTATGGCTACACCTTC. It translates to CRVDGDYGYTF.

This chain uses TRBV14 with TRBJ1-5, with D perhaps TRBD1 (6 bases). V dropped 0 bases and J dropped 0 bases, with 21 bases sitting between them. CDR1 SGHDN and CDR2 FVKESK come from the germline V gene. The CDR3 contains 20 residues. As DNA, the CDR3 is TGTGCCAGCAGCCAAGATCCCACGTCTTACAGGGTTATTAGCAATCAGCCCCAGCATTTT. It translates to CASSQDPTSYRVISNQPQHF.

This rearrangement joins TRBV6-6 to TRBJ2-2; the D gene is possibly TRBD1 (6 bases). Germline V gene lookup returns CDR1 MNHNY and CDR2 SVGAGI (reference sequence). V was cut by 6 bases and J by 1 base, with 12 bases left in between. This CDR3 comprises 15 residues. The CDR3 DNA reads as TGTGCCAGCAGCAGGACGGGACAGAACACCGGGGAGCTGTTTTTT. Residues: CASSRTGQNTGELFF.

The chain is built from TRBV4-1 and TRBJ2-7; 7 bases agree with TRBD2. This CDR3 spans 16 amino acids. Germline trimming cut 1 base from V and 2 bases from J; bases unmatched to any gene: 8. Per germline, CDR1 MGHRA and CDR2 YSYEKL. The CDR3 sequence: CASSQVPASGPYEQYF. CDR3 sequence (DNA): TGCGCCAGCAGCCAAGTTCCGGCTAGCGGACCCTACGAGCAGTACTTC.

The chain carries TRBV14 and TRBJ2-7, with 7 bases matching TRBD2. The junction had 22 bases not matched to a gene; V was cut back by 2 bases and J by 0 bases. The germline V gene encodes CDR1 SGHDN and CDR2 FVKESK. The CDR3 loop spans 21 amino acids. The CDR3 loop is CASSQSPDSSGAPPVSYEQYF. The CDR3 DNA reads TGTGCCAGCAGCCAAAGCCCCGACTCGAGCGGGGCTCCCCCCGTCTCCTACGAGCAGTACTTC.

The V call is TRBV14, the J call TRBJ1-2; 9 bases agree with TRBD1. Per germline, CDR1 SGHDN and CDR2 FVKESK. With V trimmed by 0 bases and J by 1 base, 6 bases remained unmatched. The CDR3 sequence is 17 residues long. CDR3 loop: CASSQEGGTGINYGYTF. In DNA form, the CDR3 reads TGTGCCAGCAGCCAAGAAGGGGGGACAGGGATTAACTATGGCTACACCTTC.